The 25 T cell receptor beta chains given below trace back to one sample, sequenced in a study of metastatic and nonmetastatic thyroid tumors. Using MiXCR, TCRdb reanalyzed the PCR reads. The sample has 5,000 to 7,000 clones; around a third are singletons. All patients reached thyroid surgery having received no treatment beforehand. Sequencing was carried out using tumor tissue. The source of these receptors is a female donor with papillary thyroid cancer or a benign thyroid nodule (not recorded which). Some clones in this sample may be carry-over from other donors' samples.

The gene calls are TRBV6-1 and TRBJ1-4; maybe TRBD1 (6 bases). This CDR3 comprises 16 residues. V dropped 1 base and J dropped 7 bases, with 16 bases sitting between them. Germline loops: CDR1 MNHNS, CDR2 SASEGT. CDR3 sequence reads: CASSEGGAGEGEKLFF. The CDR3 DNA reads as TGTGCCAGCAGTGAAGGCGGGGCAGGGGAGGGTGAAAAACTGTTTTTT.

This rearrangement joins TRBV19 to TRBJ1-5; 8 positions agree with TRBD1. CDR3 length equals 15 residues. After removal of 7 bases from V and 4 bases from J, the junction contained 9 bases not matched to a gene. Germline-derived CDR1 and CDR2 are LNHDA and SQIVND (reference sequence). The CDR3 region has the DNA TGTGCCAGTAAAAGACCCGGGACAGGTAATCAGCCCCAGCATTTT. Protein sequence: CASKRPGTGNQPQHF.

In this sample, this clone turned up many times. CDR3 sequence reads: CASSGTDDPSNQPQHF. Written as DNA, the CDR3 is TGTGCCAGCAGTGGGACGGATGATCCTAGCAATCAGCCCCAGCATTTT. V usage is TRBV6-1 and J usage is TRBJ1-5; unclear D gene. Looked up from germline, CDR1 is MNHNS and CDR2 is SASEGT. Between the trimmed V and J ends, which lost 4 bases and 0 bases, there was a span of 13 bases. The CDR3 has 16 amino acids.

The V gene is TRBV2, the J gene TRBJ1-2; D is possibly TRBD1 (5 bases). Trimming pared 1 base from V and 7 bases from J, leaving 13 bases between. Germline lookup yields CDR1 SNHLY and CDR2 FYNNEI. This CDR3 is built from 14 residues. In nucleotides, the CDR3 is TGTGCCAGCAGTGAAGTGACAGCTGAGGGTGGCTACACCTTC. This encodes CASSEVTAEGGYTF.

This clone is termed medium-sized. The chain employs TRBV3-1 and TRBJ2-7; TRBD2 agrees at 7 bases. The V gene's germline CDR1 is LGHDT and CDR2 YNNKEL (reference sequence). The CDR3 is made up of 15 amino acids. J lost 3 bases, V lost 0 bases, and 5 bases had no gene match. In DNA form, the CDR3 reads TGTGCCAGCAGCCAAGAGGCGGGGGTCCTCTACGAGCAGTACTTC. Translating it yields CASSQEAGVLYEQYF.

This clone is medium-sized (0.01 to 0.1%). This chain uses TRBV24-1 with TRBJ2-6; no clear D. This CDR3 comprises 14 residues. The germline V gene encodes CDR1 KGHDR and CDR2 SFDVKD. Trimming took 4 bases from V and 0 from J, leaving 3 bases between them. The CDR3 reads CATSDSSGANVLTF. CDR3 bases: TGTGCCACCAGTGACAGCTCTGGGGCCAACGTCCTGACTTTC.

Relative to its sample, this clone is medium-sized. The chain recombines TRBV2 with TRBJ2-4, with D possibly TRBD1 on 6 matching bases. This CDR3 has 12 residues. Trimming removed 10 bases from V and 8 bases from J, with 15 bases in between. CDR1 is SNHLY and CDR2 is FYNNEI in the germline V gene. The CDR3 region is CATSDSQYIQYF. The CDR3 DNA reads TGTGCCACATCGGACAGCCAATACATTCAGTACTTC.

On this clone itself: At one end the junction does not follow the germline gene, possibly because of a read error. The chain joins TRBV5-1 to TRBJ1-2; 7 bases align to TRBD1. Per germline, CDR1 SGHRS and CDR2 YFSETQ. CDR3 length: 14 residues. The CDR3: CASSPEAGGYGYTF. CDR3 bases: TGTGCCAGCAGCCCGGAGGCAGGGGGCTATGGCTACACCTTC.

Turning to this clone: At one boundary the junction diverges from the germline segment, which might be a read error. The V and J genes are TRBV14 and TRBJ2-7, with 8 bases that match TRBD1. The germline CDR1 and CDR2 sequences are SGHDN and FVKESK. The CDR3 extends over 13 amino acids. This CDR3 is CASRGQGPYEQNF. The CDR3, as DNA: TGTGCCAGCAGAGGACAGGGCCCCTACGAGCAGAACTTC.

By sample share, this clone is medium-sized. The chain combines TRBV28 with TRBJ1-1; no clear D gene. V lost 3 bases and J 3 bases, leaving 20 bases between the germline ends. In germline, CDR1 is MDHEN, CDR2 SYDVKM. The CDR3 is 17 amino acids. Here the CDR3 reads CASSFSASGRHYTEAFF. CDR3 bases: TGTGCCAGCAGTTTTTCAGCGTCCGGTCGGCACTACACTGAAGCTTTCTTT. The entire variable domain, with the rest obtained from reference TRBV28 and TRBJ1-1, is as follows: DVKVTQSSRYLVKRTGEKVFLECVQDMDHENMFWYRQDPGLGLRLIYFSYDVKMKEKGDIPEGYSVSREKKERFSLILESASTNQTSMYLCASSFSASGRHYTEAFFGQGTRLTVV.

Worth noting for this clone: Sequence at one end of the junction differs from germline and may be a read error. The rearrangement uses TRBV7-8 and TRBJ1-1, with a weak D call TRBD1 (5 bases). The germline CDR1 and CDR2 sequences are SGHVS and FQNEAQ. The CDR3 contains 16 residues. In nucleotides, the CDR3 is TGTCCCAGCAGCCCGACATGGGGCGCTGGGGACACTGAAGCTTTCTTT. As protein: CPSSPTWGAGDTEAFF.

This clone was seen more than once but under ten times. This rearrangement joins TRBV15 to TRBJ1-6; D call uncertain. Germline V lookup: CDR1 LNHNV, CDR2 YYDKDF (reference sequence). V gave up 1 base and J gave up 0 bases, with 16 bases separating them. The CDR3 runs 19 residues. The CDR3 sequence: CATSRGVSGTSSYNSPLHF. CDR3 nucleotides: TGTGCCACCAGCAGAGGGGTTTCTGGTACGAGCTCCTATAATTCACCCCTCCACTTT. Supplemented by reference TRBV15 and TRBJ1-6, the full variable domain reads DAMVIQNPRYQVTQFGKPVTLSCSQTLNHNVMYWYQQKSSQAPKLLFHYYDKDFNNEADTPDNFQSRRPNTSFCFLDIRSPGLGDTAMYLCATSRGVSGTSSYNSPLHFGNGTRLTVT.

This clone was recorded at least ten times. CDR3 sequence (DNA): TGCAGTGTCCGGGGGAGGGGCCGGGTCTACAATGAGCAGTTCTTC. Residues: CSVRGRGRVYNEQFF. V is TRBV20-1 and J is TRBJ2-1; 7 bases are a match to TRBD2. Germline trimming cut 7 bases from V and 3 bases from J; bases unmatched to any gene: 12. Looked up from germline, CDR1 is DFQATT and CDR2 is SNEGSKA (reference sequence). The CDR3 is 15 amino acids.

The CDR3 here is CASSQEEGAGANVLTF. The CDR3 DNA reads TGCGCCAGCAGCCAAGAAGAAGGGGCTGGGGCCAACGTCCTGACTTTC. The chain has TRBV4-3 and TRBJ2-6; possible D gene TRBD1, 5 bases. The CDR3 is 16 amino acids. The V end lost 0 bases, the J end lost 2 bases, and 8 bases lay between the germline ends. Germline CDR1 is LGHNA and CDR2 is YSLEER.

CDR3: CASSGLAGVSYNEQFF. The CDR3 nucleotides read TGTGCCAGTTCGGGACTAGCGGGAGTATCGTACAATGAGCAGTTCTTC. This rearrangement joins TRBV12-3 or TRBV12-4 to TRBJ2-1, with 14 bases fitting TRBD2. The CDR3 sequence is 16 residues long. The junction had 8 bases not matched to a gene; V was cut back by 9 bases and J by 4 bases.

Ten or more counts support this clone. This CDR3 is CASSLTPLAGGSTDTQYF. The CDR3 DNA sequence: TGTGCCAGCAGCTTAACTCCTCTAGCGGGGGGAAGCACAGATACGCAGTATTTT. The chain carries TRBV7-7 and TRBJ2-3; 11 positions agree with TRBD2. J was trimmed by 0 bases and V by 2 bases; bases with no gene match: 7. Germline CDR1 is SSHAT and CDR2 is FNYEAQ (reference sequence). The CDR3 loop spans 18 amino acids.

Within the sample, this clone is medium-sized. This rearrangement joins TRBV27 to TRBJ2-7, with 7 bases that match TRBD2. Germline V CDR1 and CDR2: MNHEY, SMNVEV (reference sequence). The CDR3 is 15 residues long. V gave up 4 bases and J gave up 3 bases; unmatched junction bases: 9. Written as DNA, the CDR3 is TGTGCCAGCAGTTCCCCCAGCGGGGTTCACTACGAGCAGTACTTC. Its translation is CASSSPSGVHYEQYF.

By frequency in the sample, this clone is medium-sized. The rearrangement links TRBV20-1 to TRBJ1-6; D is ambiguous. Germline V CDR1 and CDR2: DFQATT, SNEGSKA (reference sequence). The CDR3 totals 20 residues. The V end lost 0 bases, the J end lost 0 bases, and 21 bases lay between the germline ends. In nucleotides, the CDR3 is TGCAGTGCTAGAGATGCGTCGGCGAACGCCCTGAGCTCCTATAATTCACCCCTCCACTTT. Residues: CSARDASANALSSYNSPLHF.

The chain recombines TRBV20-1 with TRBJ2-7; a possible D gene is TRBD2 (5 bases). This CDR3 comprises 15 residues. V lost 3 bases, J lost 1 base, and 16 bases lay in between. Germline V gene data show CDR1 as DFQATT and CDR2 as SNEGSKA (reference sequence). The chain's CDR3 is CSASNPIKRSYEQYF. The CDR3 DNA follows: TGCAGTGCTAGCAATCCCATTAAGCGGTCCTACGAGCAGTACTTC.

The gene calls are TRBV27 and TRBJ2-4, with 11 bases identical to TRBD1. The CDR3 totals 16 residues. Germline lookup yields CDR1 MNHEY and CDR2 SMNVEV (reference sequence). V trimming: 5 bases; J trimming: 5 bases; junction bases outside the gene matches: 8. The CDR3 reads CASSPRTGGFENIQYF. The CDR3 DNA is TGTGCCAGCAGTCCCCGGACAGGGGGCTTTGAAAACATTCAGTACTTC.

This sequence joins TRBV6-6 and TRBJ1-2; 10 positions match TRBD1. CDR1 is MNHNY and CDR2 is SVGAGI in the germline V gene (reference sequence). CDR3 size: 16 residues. Germline trimming cut 2 bases from V and 4 bases from J; bases unmatched to any gene: 7. This CDR3 is CASSYIRTGGSYGYTF. CDR3 in DNA: TGTGCCAGCAGTTACATCAGGACAGGGGGGAGCTATGGCTACACCTTC.

There are a few counts of this clone. The chain recombines TRBV27 with TRBJ1-6, with a weak D call TRBD1 (5 bases). The CDR3 sequence is 14 residues long. CDR1 is MNHEY, CDR2 SMNVEV, per germline (reference sequence). V lost 10 bases and J lost 6, with 16 bases in between. The CDR3 region has the DNA TGTGCCACCCTCCCGGGGCGGGGTAATTCACCCCTCCACTTT. Its translation: CATLPGRGNSPLHF.

This clone was seen a handful of times. The genes are TRBV6-1 and TRBJ1-5; possibly TRBD1 for D (5 bases). This CDR3 comprises 13 residues. V lost 2 bases, J lost 4 bases, and 6 bases lay in between. Germline CDR1 and CDR2: MNHNS and SASEGT. The CDR3 reads CASSESGNQPQHF. The CDR3 nucleotides read TGTGCCAGCAGTGAATCAGGGAATCAGCCCCAGCATTTT.

This chain connects TRBV20-1 to TRBJ2-5, with 9 bases matching TRBD1. The V gene's germline CDR1 is DFQATT and CDR2 SNEGSKA (reference sequence). The V segment lost 0 bases and the J segment 1 base; nucleotides outside the gene matches: 9. The CDR3 is made up of 17 amino acids. CDR3 nucleotide sequence: TGCAGTGCTAGAGAGGGACAGGGAAAGTTGGCCCAAGAGACCCAGTACTTC. Translated, it gives CSAREGQGKLAQETQYF.

Note on this clone: Mismatch with germline at one junction end may stem from a read error. The chain recombines TRBV2 with TRBJ2-1; D gene ambiguous. The CDR3 runs 12 residues. Per the germline V gene, CDR1 is SNHLY and CDR2 is FYNNEI. In DNA form, the CDR3 reads TGTGCCAGCACCCAAGACCTGGGTGAGGAGTTATTC. It specifies CASTQDLGEELF.